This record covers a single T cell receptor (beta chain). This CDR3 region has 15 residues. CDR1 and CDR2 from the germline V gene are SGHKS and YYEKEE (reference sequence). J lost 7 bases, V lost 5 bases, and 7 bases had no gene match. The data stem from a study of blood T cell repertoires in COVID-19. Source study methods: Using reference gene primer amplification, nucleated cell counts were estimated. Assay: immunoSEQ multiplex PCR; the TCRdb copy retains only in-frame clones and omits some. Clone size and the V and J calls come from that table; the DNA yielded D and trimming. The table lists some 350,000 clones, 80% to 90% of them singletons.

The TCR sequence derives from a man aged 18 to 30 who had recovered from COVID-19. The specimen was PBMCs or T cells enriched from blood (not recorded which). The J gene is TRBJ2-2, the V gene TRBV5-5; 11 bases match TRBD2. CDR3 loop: CASSPRLAGNGELFF. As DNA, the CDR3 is TGTGCCAGCAGTCCACGACTAGCGGGGAACGGGGAGCTGTTTTTT.